One sample yielded the 8 T cell receptor beta chains listed below, sequenced in a study of beta chain features in type 1 diabetes. The authors reverse transcribed all of the isolated RNA, so sequencing captured expressed TCRB transcripts. Assay used: immunoSEQ multiplex PCR; TCRdb lists only in-frame clones, some missing. Of a few hundred thousand clones listed, 12% to 15% were seen once; the top ten hold 6.7%. The source material was central memory CD4+ T cells from blood. The receptors were sampled from a man in his thirties or forties in good health.

The rearrangement uses TRBV6-5 and TRBJ1-2; 9 bases map to TRBD1. V trimming: 7 bases; J trimming: 8 bases; junction bases outside the gene matches: 8. The CDR3 has 13 amino acids. Germline assignment: CDR1 MNHEY and CDR2 SVGAGI. CDR3 region: CASKKGQGFGYTF. In nucleotides, the CDR3 is TGTGCCAGCAAGAAGGGACAGGGCTTCGGCTACACCTTC.

The chain recombines TRBV7-8 with TRBJ2-7; D possibly matches TRBD1 or TRBD2 (6 bases each). The germline gives CDR1 SGHVS, CDR2 FQNEAQ. V shed 8 bases and J shed 4 bases, with 18 bases lying between them. This CDR3 has 14 residues. CDR3 sequence (DNA): TGTGCCAGCGGCCGGGGGACAAGGGCGTACGAGCAGTACGTC. Encoded protein: CASGRGTRAYEQYV.

This clone was counted only a few times. The V gene is TRBV7-2, the J gene TRBJ2-2; 11 bases are a match to TRBD2. Per the germline V gene, CDR1 is SGHTA and CDR2 is FQGNSA. This CDR3 region has 14 residues. The V segment lost 4 bases and the J segment 8 bases; nucleotides outside the gene matches: 3. The CDR3 sequence is CASSSLAGEGELFF. CDR3 DNA sequence: TGTGCCAGCAGCTCACTAGCGGGAGAGGGGGAGCTGTTTTTT.

The chain is built from TRBV2 and TRBJ1-2, with D tentatively TRBD1 (6 bases). The germline V gene has CDR1 SNHLY and CDR2 FYNNEI. The CDR3 length is 13 residues. Trimming shortened V by 6 bases and J by 1 base, and 9 bases separated the two germline ends. Written as DNA, the CDR3 is TGTGCCAGCAGCTTGGACAGTAACTATGGCTACACCTTC. Its protein product is CASSLDSNYGYTF.

The V gene is TRBV6-5, the J gene TRBJ1-5; no clear D. V lost 6 bases and J lost 7, with 16 bases in between. Germline V gene sequence: CDR1 MNHEY, CDR2 SVGAGI. The CDR3 contains 14 residues. The CDR3 loop is CASRRTSGGQPQHF. The CDR3 bases are TGTGCCAGCAGGCGAACAAGTGGTGGGCAGCCCCAGCATTTT.

This clone was detected a few times. This chain uses TRBV7-2 with TRBJ1-5; the match to TRBD1 covers 8 bases. This CDR3 contains 16 residues. Germline V gene sequence: CDR1 SGHTA, CDR2 FQGNSA. The V gene end was trimmed by 1 base and the J gene end by 2 bases; junction bases not matched to a gene: 4. CDR3: CASSLETGVGNQPQHF. The CDR3 bases are TGTGCCAGCAGCTTAGAGACAGGGGTTGGCAATCAGCCCCAGCATTTT.

The J gene is TRBJ1-1, the V gene TRBV7-6; 8 bases align to TRBD1. Germline V gene sequence: CDR1 SGHVS, CDR2 FNYEAQ. This CDR3 contains 15 residues. V was pared by 1 base and J by 1 base, with 2 bases of the junction left unmatched. CDR3 DNA: TGTGCCAGCAGCTTAGAGGGGACAGGGAACACTGAAGCTTTCTTT. It yields the protein CASSLEGTGNTEAFF.

The CDR3 loop reads CASRSANLDRPDTQYF. The DNA of the CDR3 is TGTGCCAGCAGATCCGCCAACCTTGATCGCCCAGATACGCAGTATTTT. The genes are TRBV11-3 and TRBJ2-3; D unclear. The CDR3 length is 16 residues. Germline V gives CDR1 SGHNT, CDR2 YENEEA. The V end was cut by 6 bases, the J end by 4 bases, with 20 bases between.